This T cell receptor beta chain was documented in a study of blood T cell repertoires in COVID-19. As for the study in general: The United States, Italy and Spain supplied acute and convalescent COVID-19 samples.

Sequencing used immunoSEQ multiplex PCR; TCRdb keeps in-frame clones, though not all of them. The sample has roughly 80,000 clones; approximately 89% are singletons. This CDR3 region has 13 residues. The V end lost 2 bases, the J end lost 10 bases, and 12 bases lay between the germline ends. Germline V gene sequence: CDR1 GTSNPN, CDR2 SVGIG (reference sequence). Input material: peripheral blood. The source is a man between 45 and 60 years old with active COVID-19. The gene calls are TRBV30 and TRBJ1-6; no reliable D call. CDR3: CAWSIVARSPLHF. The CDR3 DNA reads TGTGCCTGGAGTATAGTCGCTAGGTCACCCCTCCACTTT.